The 7 T cell receptor beta chains below come from one sample, sequenced in a study of blood T cell repertoires in COVID-19. The data were produced by immunoSEQ multiplex PCR, yet TCRdb's version contains in-frame clones alone and is incomplete. The table has about 110,000 clones, roughly 88% seen once. Sequences were obtained from peripheral blood. Source of these receptors: a human donor in a cohort sampled during active COVID-19.

The chain uses TRBV7-9 and TRBJ2-3, with 9 bases identical to TRBD2. The CDR3 is 16 amino acids. With V trimmed by 5 bases and J by 3 bases, 9 bases remained unmatched. Per the germline V gene, CDR1 is SEHNR and CDR2 is FQNEAQ (reference sequence). The CDR3 spells CASSVRPGLATDTQYF. The CDR3 DNA reads as TGTGCCAGCAGCGTAAGGCCGGGACTAGCAACAGATACGCAGTATTTT.

With regard to this clone: This sample also contains other DNA sequences that code for the same CDR3. The chain is built from TRBV5-1 and TRBJ1-1; perhaps TRBD1 as D (5 bases). CDR3 length: 13 amino acids. CDR1 and CDR2 (germline): SGHRS, YFSETQ. Trimming left V 4 bases short and J 1 base short, with 8 bases between. CDR3 bases: TGCGCCAGCAGCGTACAGGAGAACACTGAAGCTTTCTTT. Its translation: CASSVQENTEAFF.

This sequence joins TRBV5-1 and TRBJ2-7; D is undetermined. The V gene lost 0 bases and the J gene lost 3 bases, with 7 bases spanning the gap. Germline CDR1 reads SGHRS; CDR2 reads YFSETQ. The CDR3 is 13 amino acids. The CDR3 spells CASSLANSYEQYF. The CDR3 DNA reads TGCGCCAGCAGCTTGGCCAATAGCTACGAGCAGTACTTC.

The chain combines TRBV5-1 with TRBJ2-1, with 12 bases lining up with TRBD2. The V gene end was trimmed by 4 bases and the J gene end by 9 bases; junction bases not matched to a gene: 5. The germline V gene encodes CDR1 SGHRS and CDR2 YFSETQ. This CDR3 has 14 residues. CDR3 DNA sequence: TGCGCCAGCAGCGCAACTAGCGGGAGGACTGAGCAGTTCTTC. Amino acid sequence: CASSATSGRTEQFF.

The J gene is TRBJ1-2, the V gene TRBV5-8, with 8 positions matching TRBD1. Trimming at V came to 5 bases and at J to 4 bases, leaving 4 bases not matched to a gene. From germline, CDR1 is SGHTS and CDR2 YDEGEE. This CDR3 comprises 13 residues. The CDR3 region is CASRPTGGYGYTF. The DNA of the CDR3 is TGTGCCAGCAGACCTACAGGGGGCTATGGCTACACCTTC.

The chain combines TRBV9 with TRBJ1-1; a possible D gene is TRBD1 (5 bases). Germline CDR1 is SGDLS and CDR2 is YYNGEE. V was cut by 0 bases and J by 4 bases, with 10 bases left in between. CDR3 size: 14 residues. CDR3 loop: CASSVGLQGTEAFF. DNA for the CDR3: TGTGCCAGCAGCGTAGGATTGCAGGGCACTGAAGCTTTCTTT.

A single count supports this clone. The rearrangement links TRBV27 to TRBJ1-5, with a weak D call TRBD1 (5 bases). Germline V gene data show CDR1 as MNHEY and CDR2 as SMNVEV (reference sequence). The CDR3 has 13 residues. Trimming cost V 3 bases and J 4 bases, with 7 bases left between them. The CDR3 loop is CASSFSGNQPQHF. In DNA, the CDR3 is TGTGCCAGCAGTTTTTCAGGGAATCAGCCCCAGCATTTT.